One sample yielded the 9 T cell receptor beta chains listed below, sequenced in a study of OX40 agonist ivuxolimab in advanced cancers. This table comes from immunoSEQ multiplex PCR, and its TCRdb copy is limited to in-frame clones, with some not included. The sample lists around 51,000 clones; around 87% were seen once. The source material was CD4+ or CD8+ T cells sorted from blood, sampled in a trial of the OX40 agonist ivuxolimab. The receptors were gathered from an adult with an advanced solid tumor such as melanoma, head and neck, liver or kidney cancer.

The chain couples TRBV7-3 to TRBJ2-3; the D is unclear. The CDR3 is 15 amino acids. The germline gives CDR1 SGHTA, CDR2 FQGTGA. V was cut by 5 bases and J by 0 bases, with 12 bases left in between. The CDR3 spells CASSPMTQSTDTQYF. CDR3 DNA: TGTGCCAGCAGCCCGATGACACAAAGCACAGATACGCAGTATTTT.

This clone appeared once. The rearrangement links TRBV27 to TRBJ2-2; TRBD2 matches 7 bases. V shed 0 bases and J 0 bases; nucleotides not matched to a gene: 7. Germline CDR1 is MNHEY and CDR2 is SMNVEV (reference sequence). The CDR3 length is 18 residues. This chain's CDR3 is CASSLSVAGPTNTGELFF. As DNA, the CDR3 is TGTGCCAGCAGTTTATCGGTAGCGGGTCCTACGAACACCGGGGAGCTGTTTTTT.

This clone was observed a few times. V and J are TRBV6-5 and TRBJ1-5; D unclear. V lost 0 bases and J 5 bases, leaving 5 bases between the germline ends. Germline lookup yields CDR1 MNHEY and CDR2 SVGAGI. The CDR3 is made up of 13 amino acids. CDR3 bases: TGTGCCAGCAGTTACTCTCCCGATCAGCCCCAGCATTTT. This gives the protein CASSYSPDQPQHF.

This chain connects TRBV5-1 to TRBJ2-5; 12 positions agree with TRBD1. Per the germline V gene, CDR1 is SGHRS and CDR2 is YFSETQ. V lost 4 bases, J lost 3 bases, and 1 base stayed unmatched. The CDR3 loop spans 14 amino acids. The CDR3 is CASSGTGGKETQYF. Here the CDR3 DNA reads TGCGCCAGCAGCGGGACAGGGGGCAAAGAGACCCAGTACTTC. The full variable domain, its missing parts supplied by reference TRBV5-1 and TRBJ2-5, is KAGVTQTPRYLIKTRGQQVTLSCSPISGHRSVSWYQQTPGQGLQFLFEYFSETQRNKGNFPGRFSGRQFSNSRSEMNVSTLELGDSALYLCASSGTGGKETQYFGPGTRLLVL.

The chain has TRBV7-8 and TRBJ1-2; no definite D call. Looked up from germline, CDR1 is SGHVS and CDR2 is FQNEAQ. V was cut by 4 bases and J by 1 base, with 4 bases left in between. The CDR3 covers 12 residues. CDR3 sequence: CASSSVNYGYTF. Written as DNA, the CDR3 is TGTGCCAGCAGCTCTGTTAACTATGGCTACACCTTC.

The CDR3 DNA reads TGTGCCAGCAGTTTAAGTCTGGCAACCCAAGAGACCCAGTACTTC. This translates into CASSLSLATQETQYF. V gene TRBV28 combines with J gene TRBJ2-5; D is ambiguous. Trimming removed 2 bases at V and 1 base at J, with 11 bases between. The CDR3 loop spans 15 amino acids. Per germline, CDR1 MDHEN and CDR2 SYDVKM.

The chain employs TRBV19 and TRBJ2-1; 7 positions match TRBD2. J was trimmed by 5 bases and V by 5 bases; bases with no gene match: 9. The CDR3 has 15 residues. Germline V gene sequence: CDR1 LNHDA, CDR2 SQIVND (reference sequence). Here the CDR3 reads CASSPLGGDHNEQFF. CDR3 DNA sequence: TGTGCCAGTAGTCCTCTGGGGGGGGACCACAATGAGCAGTTCTTC.

J is TRBJ1-2 and V is TRBV27; weak D call: TRBD1 (6 bases). This CDR3 spans 19 amino acids. Trimming pared 5 bases from V and 5 bases from J, leaving 30 bases between. In germline, CDR1 is MNHEY, CDR2 SMNVEV (reference sequence). This CDR3 reads CASSKDGGRRPLQLYGYTF. The CDR3 nucleotides are TGTGCCAGCAGTAAGGACGGGGGGCGTAGGCCCCTTCAACTATATGGCTACACCTTC.

The chain uses TRBV2 and TRBJ2-5; 16 bases are shared with TRBD2. V lost 4 bases and J lost 2; bases outside the gene matches: 7. Germline-derived CDR1 and CDR2 are SNHLY and FYNNEI. The CDR3 extends over 18 amino acids. CDR3 region: CASSVPGLAGGRQETQYF. Here the CDR3 DNA reads TGTGCCAGCAGTGTACCGGGACTAGCGGGAGGGAGGCAAGAGACCCAGTACTTC.